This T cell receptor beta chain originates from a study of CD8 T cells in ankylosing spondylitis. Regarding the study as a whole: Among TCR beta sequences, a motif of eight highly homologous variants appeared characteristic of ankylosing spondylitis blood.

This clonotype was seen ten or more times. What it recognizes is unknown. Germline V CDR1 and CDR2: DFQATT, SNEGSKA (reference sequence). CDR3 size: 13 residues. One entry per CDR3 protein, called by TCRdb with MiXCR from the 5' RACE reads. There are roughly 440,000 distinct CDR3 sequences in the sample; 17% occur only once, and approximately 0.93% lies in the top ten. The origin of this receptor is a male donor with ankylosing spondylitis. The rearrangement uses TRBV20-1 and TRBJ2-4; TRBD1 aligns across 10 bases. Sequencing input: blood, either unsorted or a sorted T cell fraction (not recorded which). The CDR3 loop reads CSADRGSKNIQYF. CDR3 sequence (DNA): TGCAGCGCGGACAGGGGGTCCAAAAACATTCAGTACTTC.